A selection of T cell receptor beta chains follows, all from one sample in a study of PD-1 blockade in classical Hodgkin lymphoma. Sequencing was performed with immunoSEQ multiplex PCR; in TCRdb, only in-frame clones are kept and a portion is missing. The sample carries about 64,000 clones, around 90% recorded once. Material: peripheral blood mononuclear cells (PBMCs), obtained before the fourth cycle of nivolumab. Every receptor here comes from a human donor with classical Hodgkin lymphoma. CDR3s include the opening cysteine and the closing phenylalanine or tryptophan. A D gene is named only where the DNA matches it firmly. Clone size is stated in some rows and not others, as once, few, many or a class when expanded.

V	size	D	J	CDR3	DNA
TRBV5-1	-	-	TRBJ2-2	CASRPGPTNTGELFF	TGCGCCAGCAGACCGGGCCCTACAAACACCGGGGAGCTGTTTTTT
TRBV18	-	TRBD1	TRBJ1-1	CASSPSGTGWTEAFF	TGTGCCAGCTCACCTTCCGGGACAGGTTGGACTGAAGCTTTCTTT
TRBV6-1	-	TRBD2	TRBJ2-5	CASSEVGGGAGTQYF	TGTGCCAGCAGTGAAGTCGGCGGGGGGGCTGGAACCCAGTACTTC
TRBV30	once	-	TRBJ2-7	CAWSVTRGRNEQYF	TGTGCCTGGAGTGTAACCAGGGGTAGGAACGAGCAGTACTTC
TRBV18	-	-	TRBJ1-1	CASSPTDRNYMNTEAFF	TGTGCCAGCTCACCAACCGACAGAAACTACATGAACACTGAAGCTTTCTTT
TRBV6-1	-	-	TRBJ1-2	CASSDPGRQTYGYTF	TGTGCCAGCAGTGACCCGGGACGGCAGACCTATGGCTACACCTTC
TRBV30	-	-	TRBJ2-5	CAWRPQGGWQETQYF	TGTGCCTGGAGGCCCCAGGGAGGTTGGCAAGAGACCCAGTACTTC
TRBV28	-	-	TRBJ1-5	CASRFGTTNNQPQHF	TGTGCCAGCAGATTCGGGACAACAAACAATCAGCCCCAGCATTTT
TRBV27	-	-	TRBJ1-6	CASSYYSSYNSPLHF	TGTGCCAGCAGTTACTACAGCTCCTATAATTCACCCCTCCACTTT
TRBV4-1	-	-	TRBJ1-4	CASSQGGWAGATNEKLFF	TGCGCCAGCAGCCAAGGAGGCTGGGCCGGAGCAACTAATGAAAAACTGTTTTTT
TRBV6-1	-	TRBD2	TRBJ2-3	CASSVSGASTDTQYF	TGTGCCAGCAGTGTGAGCGGGGCTAGCACAGATACGCAGTATTTT
TRBV19	-	-	TRBJ1-6	CATKPGQNSPLHF	TGTGCCACTAAACCGGGACAAAATTCACCCCTCCACTTT
TRBV6-5	-	-	TRBJ1-3	CASIGYGEAGNTIYF	TGTGCCAGCATCGGATATGGGGAAGCTGGAAACACCATATATTTT
TRBV13	-	-	TRBJ2-5	CASSLGSIFDF	TGTGCCAGCAGCTTGGGGTCTATTTTCGACTTC
TRBV10-3	-	-	TRBJ1-1	CAITTVGPPEAFF	TGTGCCATCACGACAGTGGGGCCCCCTGAAGCTTTCTTT
TRBV10-3	-	-	TRBJ1-2	CAIRPEGYGYTF	TGTGCCATCAGGCCCGAGGGGTATGGCTACACCTTC
TRBV10-3	-	-	TRBJ1-3	CAISEPTGSGNTIYF	TGTGCCATCAGTGAGCCTACAGGGAGTGGAAACACCATATATTTT
TRBV25-1	-	-	TRBJ1-6	CASRDDNYNSPLHF	TGTGCCAGCAGAGATGACAACTATAATTCACCCCTCCACTTT
TRBV30	-	-	TRBJ1-6	CAWSGGTVTSSYNSPLHF	TGTGCCTGGAGTGGAGGAACGGTTACGAGCTCCTATAATTCACCCCTCCACTTT
TRBV6-1	-	-	TRBJ1-2	CASRVGNRFGYTF	TGTGCCAGCAGGGTAGGGAATCGGTTTGGCTACACCTTC
TRBV7-3	-	TRBD1	TRBJ2-7	CASSKAGTGFTYEQYF	TGTGCCAGCAGCAAAGCCGGGACAGGGTTCACATACGAGCAGTACTTC
TRBV6-5	-	-	TRBJ2-1	CASRGRFGEQFF	TGTGCCAGCAGGGGGAGGTTCGGGGAGCAGTTCTTC
TRBV6-1	-	-	TRBJ2-7	CASSAGLGDGQDEQYF	TGTGCCAGCAGTGCCGGTCTCGGGGACGGGCAGGACGAGCAGTACTTC
TRBV6-5	-	-	TRBJ2-3	CASSYSRGGLTDTQYF	TGTGCCAGCAGTTACTCGAGAGGGGGGCTCACAGATACGCAGTATTTT
TRBV19	-	-	TRBJ1-1	CASSILGDTEAFF	TGTGCCAGTAGTATATTAGGTGACACTGAAGCTTTCTTT
TRBV5-3	-	-	TRBJ1-3	CARSLGSGGNTIYF	TGTGCCAGAAGCTTGGGGTCAGGCGGAAACACCATATATTTT
TRBV28	-	TRBD2	TRBJ2-7	CASSFGGVRGEQYF	TGTGCCAGCAGTTTTGGCGGGGTGCGGGGGGAGCAGTACTTC